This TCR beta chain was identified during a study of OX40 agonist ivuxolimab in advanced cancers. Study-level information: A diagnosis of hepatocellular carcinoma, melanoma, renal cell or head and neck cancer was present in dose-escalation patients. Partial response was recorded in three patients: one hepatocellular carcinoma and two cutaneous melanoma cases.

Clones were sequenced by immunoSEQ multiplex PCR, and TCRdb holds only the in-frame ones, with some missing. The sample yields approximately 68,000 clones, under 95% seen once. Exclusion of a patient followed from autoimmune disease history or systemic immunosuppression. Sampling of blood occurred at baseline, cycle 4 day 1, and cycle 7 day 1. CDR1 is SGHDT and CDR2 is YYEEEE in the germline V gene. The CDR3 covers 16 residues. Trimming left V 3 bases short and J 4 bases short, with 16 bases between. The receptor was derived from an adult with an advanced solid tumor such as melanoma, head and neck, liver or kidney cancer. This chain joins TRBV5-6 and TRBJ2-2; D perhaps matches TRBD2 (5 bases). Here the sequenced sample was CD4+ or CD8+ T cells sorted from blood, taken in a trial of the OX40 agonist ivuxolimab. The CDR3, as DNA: TGTGCCAGCAGCTCACGCCCTAGGACTCCCACCGGGGAGCTGTTTTTT. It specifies CASSSRPRTPTGELFF.